This TCR beta chain is drawn from a study of T cells after yellow fever vaccination. A single record per CDR3 protein comes from TCRdb applying MiXCR to the 5' RACE reads. The repertoire holds about 430,000 distinct CDR3 sequences, with around a sixth as singletons. This clonotype was seen a few times. V lost 5 bases and J lost 3; bases outside the gene matches: 8. Germline loops: CDR1 DFQATT, CDR2 SNEGSKA (reference sequence). This CDR3 has 15 residues. The specimen comprised PBMCs, sampled before the yellow fever booster vaccination. V is TRBV20-1 and J is TRBJ2-5, with 11 bases fitting TRBD2. This TCR was sampled from a man aged 18 to 30 who received the YFV17D yellow fever vaccine. The CDR3 sequence: CSAASGTSGKETQYF. The CDR3 DNA follows: TGCAGTGCTGCCTCCGGGACTAGCGGCAAAGAGACCCAGTACTTC.